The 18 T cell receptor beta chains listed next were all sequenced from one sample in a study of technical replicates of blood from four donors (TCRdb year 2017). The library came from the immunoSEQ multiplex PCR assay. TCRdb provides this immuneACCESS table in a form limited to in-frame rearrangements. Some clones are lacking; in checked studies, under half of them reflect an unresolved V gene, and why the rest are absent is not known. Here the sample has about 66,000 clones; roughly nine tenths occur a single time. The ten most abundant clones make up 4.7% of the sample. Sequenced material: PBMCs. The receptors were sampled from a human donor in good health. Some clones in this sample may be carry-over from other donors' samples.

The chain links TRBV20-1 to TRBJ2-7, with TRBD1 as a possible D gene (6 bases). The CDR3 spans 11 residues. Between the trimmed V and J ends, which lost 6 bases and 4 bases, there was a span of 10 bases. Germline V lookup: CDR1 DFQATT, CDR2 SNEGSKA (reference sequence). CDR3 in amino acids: CSAPQGYEQYF. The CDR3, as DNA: TGCAGTGCCCCACAGGGTTACGAGCAGTACTTC.

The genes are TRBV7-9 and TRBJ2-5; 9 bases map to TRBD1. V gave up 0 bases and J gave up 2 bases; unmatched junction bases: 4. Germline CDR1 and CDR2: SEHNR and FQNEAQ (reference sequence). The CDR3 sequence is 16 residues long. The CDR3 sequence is CASSLAATGGQETQYF. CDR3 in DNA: TGTGCCAGCAGCTTAGCCGCGACAGGGGGACAAGAGACCCAGTACTTC.

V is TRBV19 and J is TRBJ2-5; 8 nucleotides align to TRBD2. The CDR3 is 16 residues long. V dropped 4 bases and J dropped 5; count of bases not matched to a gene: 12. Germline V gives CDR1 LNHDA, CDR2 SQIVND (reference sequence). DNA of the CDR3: TGTGCCAGTAGTACCCGTCTACAGGGCGGGGGGGAGACCCAGTACTTC. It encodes CASSTRLQGGGETQYF.

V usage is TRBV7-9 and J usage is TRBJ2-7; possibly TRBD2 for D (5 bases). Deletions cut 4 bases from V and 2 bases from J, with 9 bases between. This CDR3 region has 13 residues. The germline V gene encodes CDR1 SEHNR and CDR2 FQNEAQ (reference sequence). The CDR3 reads CASSSLGTYEQYF. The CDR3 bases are TGTGCCAGCAGCTCCCTCGGGACCTACGAGCAGTACTTC.

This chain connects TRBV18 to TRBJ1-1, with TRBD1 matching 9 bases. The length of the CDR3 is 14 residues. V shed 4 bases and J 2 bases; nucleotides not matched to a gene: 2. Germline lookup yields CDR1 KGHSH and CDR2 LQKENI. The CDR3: CASSQGQGNTEAFF. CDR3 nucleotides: TGTGCCAGCTCACAGGGACAGGGAAACACTGAAGCTTTCTTT.

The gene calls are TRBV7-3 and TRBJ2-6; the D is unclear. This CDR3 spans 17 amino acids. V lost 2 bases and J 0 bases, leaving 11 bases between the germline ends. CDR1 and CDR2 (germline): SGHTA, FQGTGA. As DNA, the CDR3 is TGTGCCAGCAGCTTATCCGCAGTTCCCTCTGGGGCCAACGTCCTGACTTTC. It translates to CASSLSAVPSGANVLTF.

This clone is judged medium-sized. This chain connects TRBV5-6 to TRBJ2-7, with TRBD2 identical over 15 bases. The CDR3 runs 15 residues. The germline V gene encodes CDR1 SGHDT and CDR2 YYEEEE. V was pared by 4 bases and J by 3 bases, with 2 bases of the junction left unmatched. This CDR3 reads CASSGGLAGGYEQYF. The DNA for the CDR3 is TGTGCCAGCAGCGGGGGACTAGCGGGGGGCTACGAGCAGTACTTC.

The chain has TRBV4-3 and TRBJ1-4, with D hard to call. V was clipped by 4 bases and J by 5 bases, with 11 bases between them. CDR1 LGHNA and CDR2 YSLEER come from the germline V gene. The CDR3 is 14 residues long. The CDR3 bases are TGCGCCAGCAGCCCCCGGAGGGCGAATGAAAAACTGTTTTTT. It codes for CASSPRRANEKLFF.

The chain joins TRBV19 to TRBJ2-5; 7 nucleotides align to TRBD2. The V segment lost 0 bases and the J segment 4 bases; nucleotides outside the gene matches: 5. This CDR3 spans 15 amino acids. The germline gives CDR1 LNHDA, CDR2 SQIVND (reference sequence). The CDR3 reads CASSIERPGGETQYF. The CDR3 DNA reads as TGTGCCAGTAGTATAGAACGACCGGGGGGAGAGACCCAGTACTTC.

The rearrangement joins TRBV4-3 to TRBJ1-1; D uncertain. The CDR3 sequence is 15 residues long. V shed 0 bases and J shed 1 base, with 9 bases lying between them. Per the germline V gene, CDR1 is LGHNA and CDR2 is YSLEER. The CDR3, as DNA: TGCGCCAGCAGCCAAGATGGAGGAGGGAACACTGAAGCTTTCTTT. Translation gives CASSQDGGGNTEAFF.

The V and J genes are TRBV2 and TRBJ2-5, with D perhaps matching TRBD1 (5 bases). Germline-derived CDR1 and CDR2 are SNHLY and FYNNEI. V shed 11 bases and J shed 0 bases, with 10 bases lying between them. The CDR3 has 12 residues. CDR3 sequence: CAGRTNQETQYF. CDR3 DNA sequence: TGTGCCGGACGGACAAACCAAGAGACCCAGTACTTC.

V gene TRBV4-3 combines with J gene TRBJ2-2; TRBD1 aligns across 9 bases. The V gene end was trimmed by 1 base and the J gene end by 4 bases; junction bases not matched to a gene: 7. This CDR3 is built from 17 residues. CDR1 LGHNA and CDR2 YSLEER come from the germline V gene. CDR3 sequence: CASSQVTGGSFTGELFF. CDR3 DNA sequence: TGCGCCAGCAGCCAAGTGACAGGGGGTAGTTTCACCGGGGAGCTGTTTTTT.

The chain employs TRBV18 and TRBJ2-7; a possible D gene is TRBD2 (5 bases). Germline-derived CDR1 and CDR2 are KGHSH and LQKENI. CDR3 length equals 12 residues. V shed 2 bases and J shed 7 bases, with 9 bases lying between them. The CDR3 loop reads CASSPGGFEQYF. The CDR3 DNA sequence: TGTGCCAGCTCACCAGGCGGGTTTGAGCAGTACTTC.

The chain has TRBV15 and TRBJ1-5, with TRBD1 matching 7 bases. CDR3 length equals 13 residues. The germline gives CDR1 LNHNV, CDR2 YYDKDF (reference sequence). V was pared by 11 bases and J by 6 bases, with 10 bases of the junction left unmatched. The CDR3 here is CAAGDSPSQPQHF. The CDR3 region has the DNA TGTGCCGCCGGGGACAGCCCCAGTCAGCCCCAGCATTTT.

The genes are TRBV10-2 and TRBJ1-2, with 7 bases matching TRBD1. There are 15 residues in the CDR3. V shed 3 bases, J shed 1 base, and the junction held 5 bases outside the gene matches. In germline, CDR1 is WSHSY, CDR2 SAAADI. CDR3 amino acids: CASSDRDRINYGYTF. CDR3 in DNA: TGCGCCAGCAGTGATCGGGACAGAATTAACTATGGCTACACCTTC.

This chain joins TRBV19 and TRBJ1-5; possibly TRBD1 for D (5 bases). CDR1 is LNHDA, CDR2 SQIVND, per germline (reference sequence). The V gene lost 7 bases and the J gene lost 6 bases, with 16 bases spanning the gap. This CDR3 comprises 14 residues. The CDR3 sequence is CASTMEGRFQPQHF. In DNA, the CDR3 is TGTGCCAGTACCATGGAGGGACGGTTTCAGCCCCAGCATTTT.

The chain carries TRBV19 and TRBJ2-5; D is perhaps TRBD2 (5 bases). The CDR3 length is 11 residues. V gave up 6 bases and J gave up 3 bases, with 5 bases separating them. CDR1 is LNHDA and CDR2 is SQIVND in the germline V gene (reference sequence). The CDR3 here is CASREEETQYF. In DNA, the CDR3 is TGTGCCAGTAGGGAGGAAGAGACCCAGTACTTC.

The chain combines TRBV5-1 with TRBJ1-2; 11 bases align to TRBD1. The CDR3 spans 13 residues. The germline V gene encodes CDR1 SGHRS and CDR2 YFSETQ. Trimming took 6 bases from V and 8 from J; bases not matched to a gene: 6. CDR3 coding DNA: TGCGCCAGCAACCCGGACAGGGGGCAGGGCTACACCTTC. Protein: CASNPDRGQGYTF.